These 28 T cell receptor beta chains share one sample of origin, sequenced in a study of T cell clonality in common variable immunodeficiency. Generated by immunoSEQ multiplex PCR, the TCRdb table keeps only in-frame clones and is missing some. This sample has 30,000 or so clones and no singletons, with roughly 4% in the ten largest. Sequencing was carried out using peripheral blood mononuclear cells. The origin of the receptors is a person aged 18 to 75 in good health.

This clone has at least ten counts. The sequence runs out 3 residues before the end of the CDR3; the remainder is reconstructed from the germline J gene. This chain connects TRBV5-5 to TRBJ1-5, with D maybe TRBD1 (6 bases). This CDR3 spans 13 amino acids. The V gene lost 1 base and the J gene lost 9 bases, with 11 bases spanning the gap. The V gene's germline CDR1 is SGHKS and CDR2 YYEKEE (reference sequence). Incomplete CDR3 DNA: TGTGCCAGCAGCTTGAACAGGGATCGGCCC. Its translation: CASSLNRDRP. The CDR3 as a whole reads CASSLNRDRPQHF.

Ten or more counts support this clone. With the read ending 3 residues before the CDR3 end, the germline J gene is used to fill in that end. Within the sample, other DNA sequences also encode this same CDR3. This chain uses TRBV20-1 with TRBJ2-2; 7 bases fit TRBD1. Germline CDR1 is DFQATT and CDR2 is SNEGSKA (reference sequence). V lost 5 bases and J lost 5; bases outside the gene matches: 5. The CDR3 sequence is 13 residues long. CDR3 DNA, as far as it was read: TGCAGTGCTTCGGACAGGAATACCGGGGAG. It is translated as CSASDRNTGE. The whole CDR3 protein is CSASDRNTGELFF.

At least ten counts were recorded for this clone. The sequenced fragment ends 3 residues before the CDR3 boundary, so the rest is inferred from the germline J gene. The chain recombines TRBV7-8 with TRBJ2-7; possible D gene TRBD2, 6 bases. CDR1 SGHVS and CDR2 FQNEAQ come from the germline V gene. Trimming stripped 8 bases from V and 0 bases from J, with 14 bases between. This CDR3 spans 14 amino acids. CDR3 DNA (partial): TGTGCCAGCCTAGACGGGGGTTCCTCCTACGAG. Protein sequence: CASLDGGSSYE. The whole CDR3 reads CASLDGGSSYEQYF.

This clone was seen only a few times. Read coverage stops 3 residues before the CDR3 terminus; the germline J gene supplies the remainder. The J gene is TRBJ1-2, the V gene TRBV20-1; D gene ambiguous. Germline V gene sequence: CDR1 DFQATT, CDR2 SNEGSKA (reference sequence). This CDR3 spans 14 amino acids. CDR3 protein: CSAAAGETSYDYTF. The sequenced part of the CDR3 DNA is TGCAGTGCCGCGGCCGGGGAAACTTCCTACGAC.

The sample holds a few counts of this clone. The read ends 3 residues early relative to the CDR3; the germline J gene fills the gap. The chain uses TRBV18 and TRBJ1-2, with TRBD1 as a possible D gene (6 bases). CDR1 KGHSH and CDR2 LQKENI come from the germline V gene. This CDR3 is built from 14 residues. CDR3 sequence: CASSPATGPDTYTF. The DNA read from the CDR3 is TGTGCCAGCTCACCAGCCACAGGGCCAGATACC.

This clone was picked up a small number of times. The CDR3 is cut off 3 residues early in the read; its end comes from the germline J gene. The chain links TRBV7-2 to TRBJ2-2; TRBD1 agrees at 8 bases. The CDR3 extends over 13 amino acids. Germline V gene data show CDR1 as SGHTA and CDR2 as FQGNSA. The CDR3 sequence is CASSRTGSEKLFF. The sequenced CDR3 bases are TGTGCCAGCAGCAGGACAGGGAGCGAAAAG.

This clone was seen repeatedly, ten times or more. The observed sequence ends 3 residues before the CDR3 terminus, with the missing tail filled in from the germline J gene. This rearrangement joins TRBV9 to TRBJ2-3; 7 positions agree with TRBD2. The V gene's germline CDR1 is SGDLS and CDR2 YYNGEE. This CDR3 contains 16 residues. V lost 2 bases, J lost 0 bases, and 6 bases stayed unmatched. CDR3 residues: CASSVGGSTSTDTQYF. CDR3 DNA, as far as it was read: TGTGCCAGCAGCGTTGGCGGGAGTACGAGCACAGATACG. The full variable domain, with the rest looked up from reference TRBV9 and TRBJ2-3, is DSGVTQTPKHLITATGQRVTLRCSPRSGDLSVYWYQQSLDQGLQFLIQYYNGEERAKGNILERFSAQQFPDLHSELNLSSLELGDSALYFCASSVGGSTSTDTQYFGPGTRLTVL.

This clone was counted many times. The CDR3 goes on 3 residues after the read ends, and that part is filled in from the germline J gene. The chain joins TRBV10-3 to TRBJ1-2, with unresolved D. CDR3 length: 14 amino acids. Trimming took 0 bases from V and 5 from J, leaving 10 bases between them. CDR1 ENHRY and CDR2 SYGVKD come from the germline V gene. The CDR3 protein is CAISESGQVYGYTF. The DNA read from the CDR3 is TGTGCCATCAGTGAGTCTGGCCAGGTGTATGGC.

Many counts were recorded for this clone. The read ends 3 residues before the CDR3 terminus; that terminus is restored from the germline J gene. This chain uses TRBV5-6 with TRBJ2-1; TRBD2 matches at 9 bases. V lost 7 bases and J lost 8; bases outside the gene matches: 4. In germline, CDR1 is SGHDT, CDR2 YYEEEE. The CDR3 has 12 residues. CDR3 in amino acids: CASSGTSYEQFF. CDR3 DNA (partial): TGTGCCAGCTCAGGGACTAGCTATGAG.

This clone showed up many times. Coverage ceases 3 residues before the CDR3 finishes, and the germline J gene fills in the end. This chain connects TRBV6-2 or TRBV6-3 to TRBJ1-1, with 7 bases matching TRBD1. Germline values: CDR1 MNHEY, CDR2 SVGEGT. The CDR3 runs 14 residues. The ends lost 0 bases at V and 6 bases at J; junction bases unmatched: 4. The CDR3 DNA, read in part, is TGTGCCAGCAGTTACTCACCAGGGGGATCTGAA. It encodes CASSYSPGGSE. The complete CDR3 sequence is CASSYSPGGSEAFF.

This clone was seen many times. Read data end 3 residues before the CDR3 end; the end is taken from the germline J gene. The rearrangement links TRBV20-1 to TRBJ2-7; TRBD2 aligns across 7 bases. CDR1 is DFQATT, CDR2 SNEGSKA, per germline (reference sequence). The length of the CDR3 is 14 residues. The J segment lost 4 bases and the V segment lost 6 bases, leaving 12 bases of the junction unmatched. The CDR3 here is CSALPTSRVYEQYF. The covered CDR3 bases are TGCAGTGCCCTACCGACTAGCCGGGTTTACGAG.

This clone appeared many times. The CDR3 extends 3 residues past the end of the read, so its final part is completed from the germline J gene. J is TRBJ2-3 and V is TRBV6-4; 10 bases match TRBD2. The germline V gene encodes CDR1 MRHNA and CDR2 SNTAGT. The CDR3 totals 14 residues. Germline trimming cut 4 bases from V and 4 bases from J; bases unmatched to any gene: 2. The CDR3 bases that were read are TGTGCCAGCAGTGCCCTAGCGGGAGCAGATACG. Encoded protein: CASSALAGADT. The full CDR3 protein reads CASSALAGADTQYF.

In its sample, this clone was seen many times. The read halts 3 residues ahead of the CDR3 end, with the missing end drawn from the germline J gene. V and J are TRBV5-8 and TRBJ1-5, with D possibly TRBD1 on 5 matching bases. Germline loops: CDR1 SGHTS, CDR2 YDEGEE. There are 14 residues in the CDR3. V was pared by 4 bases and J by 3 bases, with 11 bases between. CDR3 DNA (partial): TGTGCCAGCAGCCTTGGACAATTCAATCAGCCC. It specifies CASSLGQFNQP. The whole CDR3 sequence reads CASSLGQFNQPQHF.

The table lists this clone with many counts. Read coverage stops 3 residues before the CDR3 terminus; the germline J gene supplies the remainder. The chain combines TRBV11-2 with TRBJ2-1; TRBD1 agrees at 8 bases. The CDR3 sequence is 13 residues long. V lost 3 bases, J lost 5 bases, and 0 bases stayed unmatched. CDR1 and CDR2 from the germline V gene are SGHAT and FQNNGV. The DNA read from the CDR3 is TGTGCCAGCAGCTTGACAGGGGACAATGAG. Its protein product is CASSLTGDNE. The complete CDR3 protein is CASSLTGDNEQFF.

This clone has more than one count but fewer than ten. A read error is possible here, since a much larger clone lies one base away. This CDR3 reads CASSLRQGLRETQYF. The sequenced CDR3 bases are TGTGCCAGCAGCCTAAGACAGGGCCTACGAGAGACG. J is TRBJ2-3 and V is TRBV7-9; 7 bases line up with TRBD1. The read halts 3 residues ahead of the CDR3 end, with the missing end drawn from the germline J gene. Germline values: CDR1 SEHNR, CDR2 FQNEAQ (reference sequence). There are 15 residues in the CDR3.

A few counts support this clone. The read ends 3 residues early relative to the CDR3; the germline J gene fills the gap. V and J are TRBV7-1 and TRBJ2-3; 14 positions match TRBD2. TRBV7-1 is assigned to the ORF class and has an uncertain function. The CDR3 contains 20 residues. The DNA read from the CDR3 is TGTGCCAGCAGCTCCCGACTAGCGGGAGGGCCCAGGAGCAGCGGAGAGACG. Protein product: CASSSRLAGGPRSSGET. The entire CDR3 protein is CASSSRLAGGPRSSGETQYF.

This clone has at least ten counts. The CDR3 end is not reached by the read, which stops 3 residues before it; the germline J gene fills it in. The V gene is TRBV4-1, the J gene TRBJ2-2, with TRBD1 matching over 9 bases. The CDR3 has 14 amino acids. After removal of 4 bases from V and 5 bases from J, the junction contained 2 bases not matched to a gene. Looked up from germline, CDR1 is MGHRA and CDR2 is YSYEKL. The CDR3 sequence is CASSRGTGTGELFF. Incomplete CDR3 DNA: TGCGCCAGCAGCCGAGGGACAGGGACCGGGGAG.

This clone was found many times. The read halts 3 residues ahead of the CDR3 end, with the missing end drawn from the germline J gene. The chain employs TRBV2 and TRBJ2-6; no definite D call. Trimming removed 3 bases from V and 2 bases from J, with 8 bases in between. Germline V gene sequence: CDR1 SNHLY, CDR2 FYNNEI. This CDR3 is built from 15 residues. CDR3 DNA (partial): TGTGCCAGCAGTGATTTACTCCCTGGGGCCAACGTC. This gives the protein CASSDLLPGANV. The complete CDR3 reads CASSDLLPGANVLTF.

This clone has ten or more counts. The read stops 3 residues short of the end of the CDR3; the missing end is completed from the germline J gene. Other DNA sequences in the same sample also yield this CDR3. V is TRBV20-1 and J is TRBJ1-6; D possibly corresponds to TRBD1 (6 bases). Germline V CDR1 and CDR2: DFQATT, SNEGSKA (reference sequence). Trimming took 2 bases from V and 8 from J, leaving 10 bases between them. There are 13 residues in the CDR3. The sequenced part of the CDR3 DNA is TGCAGTGCTAGACGGGGGGCTGATTCACCC. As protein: CSARRGADSP. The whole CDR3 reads CSARRGADSPLHF.

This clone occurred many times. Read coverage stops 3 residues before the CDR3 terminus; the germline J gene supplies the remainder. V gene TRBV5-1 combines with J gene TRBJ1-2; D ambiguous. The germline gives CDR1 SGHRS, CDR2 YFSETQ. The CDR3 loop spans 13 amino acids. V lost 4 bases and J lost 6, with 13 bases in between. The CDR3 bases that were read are TGCGCCAGCAGCCTTAGCGATATGGATGGC. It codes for CASSLSDMDG. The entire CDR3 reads CASSLSDMDGYTF.

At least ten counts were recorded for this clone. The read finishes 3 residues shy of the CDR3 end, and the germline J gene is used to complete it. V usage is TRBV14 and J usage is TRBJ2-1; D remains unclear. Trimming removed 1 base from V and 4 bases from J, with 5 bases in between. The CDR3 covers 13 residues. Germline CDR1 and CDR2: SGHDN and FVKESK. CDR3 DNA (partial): TGTGCCAGCAGCCAAGGTGTATACAATGAG. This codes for CASSQGVYNE. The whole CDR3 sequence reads CASSQGVYNEQFF. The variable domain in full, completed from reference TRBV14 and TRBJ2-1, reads EAGVTQFPSHSVIEKGQTVTLRCDPISGHDNLYWYRRVMGKEIKFLLHFVKESKQDESGMPNNRFLAERTGGTYSTLKVQPAELEDSGVYFCASSQGVYNEQFFGPGTRLTVL.

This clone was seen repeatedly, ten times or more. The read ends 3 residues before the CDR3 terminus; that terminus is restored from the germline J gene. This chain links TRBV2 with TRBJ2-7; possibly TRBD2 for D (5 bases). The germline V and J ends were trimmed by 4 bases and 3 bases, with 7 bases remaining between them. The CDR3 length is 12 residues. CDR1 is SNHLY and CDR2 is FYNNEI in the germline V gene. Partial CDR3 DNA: TGTGCCAGCAGTGGACGGGGCTACGAG. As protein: CASSGRGYE. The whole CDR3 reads CASSGRGYEQYF.

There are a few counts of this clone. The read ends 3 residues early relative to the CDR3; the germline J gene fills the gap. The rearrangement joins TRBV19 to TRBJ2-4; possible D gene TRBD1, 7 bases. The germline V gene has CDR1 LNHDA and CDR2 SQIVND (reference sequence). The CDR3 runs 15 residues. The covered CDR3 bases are TGTGCCAGTAGTGCCTCTTCAGGGGGAGGCTATGGT. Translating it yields CASSASSGGGYG. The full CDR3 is CASSASSGGGYGQYF.

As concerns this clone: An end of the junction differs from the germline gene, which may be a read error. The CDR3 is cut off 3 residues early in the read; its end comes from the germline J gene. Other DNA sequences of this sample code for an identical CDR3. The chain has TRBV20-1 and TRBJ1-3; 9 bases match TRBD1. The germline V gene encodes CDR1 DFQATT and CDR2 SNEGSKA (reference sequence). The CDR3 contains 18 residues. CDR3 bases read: TGCAGTGCTAGAGACGAAACAGGGGGCCGAAGCTCTGGAAACACA. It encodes CSARDETGGRSSGNT. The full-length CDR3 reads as CSARDETGGRSSGNTIYF.

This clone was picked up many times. The covered CDR3 bases are TGTGCCAGCAGTTTGGGGGGGACGGTCAGGGGCGAG. Translated, it gives CASSLGGTVRGE. In full, the CDR3 reads CASSLGGTVRGEQYF. The chain employs TRBV12-3 or TRBV12-4 and TRBJ2-7; D is perhaps TRBD2 (7 bases). The CDR3 end falls 3 residues outside the read, so it is completed with the germline J gene. Trimming took off 3 bases at V and 6 bases at J, with 18 bases between the two ends. CDR3 length: 15 amino acids.

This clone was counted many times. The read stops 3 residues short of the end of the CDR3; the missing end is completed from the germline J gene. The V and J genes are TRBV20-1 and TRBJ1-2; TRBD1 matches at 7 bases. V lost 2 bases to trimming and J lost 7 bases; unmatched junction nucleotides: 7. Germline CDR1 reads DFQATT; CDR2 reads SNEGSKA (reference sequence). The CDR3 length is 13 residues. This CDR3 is CSARRQGPGGYTF. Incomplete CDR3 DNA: TGCAGTGCTAGACGACAGGGCCCCGGTGGC.

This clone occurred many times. CDR3 amino acids: CASSQDPAEGTDTQYF. CDR3 DNA (partial): TGTGCCAGCAGCCAAGACCCTGCAGAGGGTACAGATACG. The chain employs TRBV4-2 and TRBJ2-3; D is perhaps TRBD2 (5 bases). The read gets to within 3 residues of the CDR3 end, and the germline J gene fills in the rest. Trimming stripped 0 bases from V and 3 bases from J, with 13 bases between. The CDR3 extends over 16 amino acids. Germline V lookup: CDR1 LGHNA, CDR2 YNFKEQ.

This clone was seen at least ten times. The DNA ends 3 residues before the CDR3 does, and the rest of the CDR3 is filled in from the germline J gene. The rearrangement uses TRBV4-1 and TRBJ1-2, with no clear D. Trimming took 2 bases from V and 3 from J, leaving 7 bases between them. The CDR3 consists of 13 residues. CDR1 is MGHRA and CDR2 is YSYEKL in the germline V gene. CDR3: CASSQYGDYGYTF. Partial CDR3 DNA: TGCGCCAGCAGCCAATACGGGGACTATGGC.